Presented here are 8 T cell receptor beta chains from one specimen sequenced in a study of T cell responses to AZD1222 COVID-19 vaccine. The repertoire was sequenced with immunoSEQ multiplex PCR; TCRdb's copy has only in-frame clones and lacks some. The table records around 120,000 clones, just over 85% of them present only once. The input for sequencing was peripheral blood, taken on day 0 of AZD1222 vaccination. The source of these receptors is an adult in good health.

This rearrangement joins TRBV7-2 to TRBJ2-7; 8 positions agree with TRBD1. The germline CDR1 and CDR2 sequences are SGHTA and FQGNSA. The V segment lost 5 bases and the J segment 0 bases; nucleotides outside the gene matches: 6. The CDR3 is 15 residues long. In DNA, the CDR3 is TGTGCCAGCAGCCTCCGGACAGGGAGCTCCTACGAGCAGTACTTC. Its protein product is CASSLRTGSSYEQYF.

This clone has a single count. This chain links TRBV7-9 with TRBJ1-1; D possibly corresponds to TRBD1 (6 bases). The CDR3 contains 12 residues. Trimming removed 7 bases at V and 3 bases at J, with 9 bases between. Germline V gives CDR1 SEHNR, CDR2 FQNEAQ (reference sequence). This CDR3 reads CASIGGHTEAFF. CDR3 sequence (DNA): TGTGCCAGCATAGGGGGGCACACTGAAGCTTTCTTT.

V gene TRBV28 combines with J gene TRBJ2-5; D remains ambiguous. CDR1 is MDHEN, CDR2 SYDVKM, per germline. The CDR3 covers 11 residues. With 9 bases removed from V and 4 bases from J, the gap between germline ends came to 9 bases. The CDR3 protein is CASFSRETQYF. In DNA, the CDR3 is TGTGCCAGTTTTTCCCGAGAGACCCAGTACTTC.

As to this clone: This sample also contains other DNA sequences that code for the same CDR3. The chain joins TRBV5-1 to TRBJ2-2, with D uncertain. The CDR3 runs to 14 residues. Germline CDR1 is SGHRS and CDR2 is YFSETQ. Trimming pared 0 bases from V and 1 base from J, leaving 4 bases between. The CDR3, as DNA: TGCGCCAGCAGCTTGGGACAGAACACCGGGGAGCTGTTTTTT. This codes for CASSLGQNTGELFF.

The chain has TRBV7-9 and TRBJ2-1, with D unclear. CDR1 and CDR2 from the germline V gene are SEHNR and FQNEAQ (reference sequence). V was clipped by 4 bases and J by 8 bases, with 6 bases between them. This CDR3 comprises 11 residues. DNA of the CDR3: TGTGCCAGCAGCTCTGCCGATGAGCAGTTCTTC. Protein sequence: CASSSADEQFF.

The V and J genes are TRBV6-5 and TRBJ2-7; no firm D call. Trimming removed 6 bases from V and 3 bases from J, with 9 bases in between. There are 12 residues in the CDR3. Germline assignment: CDR1 MNHEY and CDR2 SVGAGI. CDR3 protein: CASSREFYEQYF. DNA for the CDR3: TGTGCCAGCAGCCGCGAATTCTACGAGCAGTACTTC.

This chain links TRBV7-2 with TRBJ2-1, with 12 bases that match TRBD2. The CDR3 has 16 amino acids. Germline V gives CDR1 SGHTA, CDR2 FQGNSA. V dropped 5 bases and J dropped 2; count of bases not matched to a gene: 4. The chain's CDR3 is CASSARTSGAYNEQFF. CDR3 DNA: TGTGCCAGCAGCGCCCGGACTAGCGGGGCCTACAATGAGCAGTTCTTC.

As DNA, the CDR3 is TGTGCCACCAGCAGAGAGCGTTTTGAAAAACTGTTTTTT. Translating gives CATSRERFEKLFF. The chain uses TRBV15 and TRBJ1-4; D remains ambiguous. Deletions cut 0 bases from V and 7 bases from J, with 6 bases between. Germline V gene data show CDR1 as LNHNV and CDR2 as YYDKDF (reference sequence). This CDR3 is built from 13 residues.